The next 20 T cell receptor beta chains were all read from a single sample in a study of T cell responses to AZD1222 COVID-19 vaccine. Profiled with immunoSEQ multiplex PCR; TCRdb holds only in-frame clones, not every one. The profile shows 140,000 or so clones, around 94% of them singletons. This sample comprised peripheral blood, obtained after recovery from COVID-19. The receptors stem from an adult who had recovered from COVID-19.

The J gene is TRBJ2-5, the V gene TRBV9, with TRBD2 matching over 10 bases. CDR3 length equals 15 residues. Germline CDR1 is SGDLS and CDR2 is YYNGEE. The V gene end was trimmed by 3 bases and the J gene end by 2 bases; junction bases not matched to a gene: 4. CDR3 amino acids: CASSARTSGQETQYF. As DNA, the CDR3 is TGTGCCAGCAGCGCCCGGACTAGCGGACAAGAGACCCAGTACTTC.

The chain carries TRBV20-1 and TRBJ2-1; unclear D gene. The V gene lost 3 bases and the J gene lost 7 bases, with 13 bases spanning the gap. The CDR3 consists of 13 residues. CDR1 and CDR2 from the germline V gene are DFQATT and SNEGSKA (reference sequence). CDR3: CSASKGLANEQFF. CDR3 coding DNA: TGCAGTGCTAGTAAAGGCTTAGCAAATGAGCAGTTCTTC.

Worth noting for this clone: One end of the junction fails to match germline, which may point to a read error. The chain recombines TRBV2 with TRBJ1-1; D call uncertain. CDR3 length: 15 residues. Per the germline V gene, CDR1 is SNHLY and CDR2 is FYNNEI. The CDR3 sequence is CASSPAGGLNTEAFF. The CDR3 DNA follows: TGTGCCAGCAGTCCGGCAGGAGGATTGAATACTGAAGCTTTCTTT.

This chain uses TRBV10-1 with TRBJ2-1; the D is unclear. Trimming left V 0 bases short and J 8 bases short, with 5 bases between. The length of the CDR3 is 12 residues. Germline-derived CDR1 and CDR2 are WNHNN and SYGVQD (reference sequence). CDR3 protein: CASSESWDEQFF. DNA for the CDR3: TGCGCCAGCAGTGAGTCCTGGGATGAGCAGTTCTTC.

The rearrangement uses TRBV7-3 and TRBJ2-7; 7 bases match TRBD1. The V segment lost 2 bases and the J segment 4 bases; nucleotides outside the gene matches: 8. CDR1 and CDR2 from the germline V gene are SGHTA and FQGTGA. CDR3 length: 15 residues. The CDR3 DNA reads as TGTGCCAGCAGCTTACGGGCCGGGACAGATTACGAGCAGTACTTC. Amino acid sequence: CASSLRAGTDYEQYF.

The rearrangement links TRBV5-1 to TRBJ1-6; TRBD1 matches at 8 bases. The junction had 8 bases not matched to a gene; V was cut back by 5 bases and J by 7 bases. In germline, CDR1 is SGHRS, CDR2 YFSETQ. This CDR3 spans 15 amino acids. The CDR3 sequence is CASRTGTGANSPLHF. The CDR3 nucleotides are TGCGCCAGCAGGACCGGGACAGGTGCCAATTCACCCCTCCACTTT. Variable domain in full (rest from reference TRBV5-1 and TRBJ1-6): KAGVTQTPRYLIKTRGQQVTLSCSPISGHRSVSWYQQTPGQGLQFLFEYFSETQRNKGNFPGRFSGRQFSNSRSEMNVSTLELGDSALYLCASRTGTGANSPLHFGNGTRLTVT.

This chain uses TRBV29-1 with TRBJ2-7; weak D call: TRBD2 (6 bases). Trimming removed 6 bases at V and 4 bases at J, with 16 bases between. The length of the CDR3 is 13 residues. Germline V gene data show CDR1 as SQVTM and CDR2 as ANQGSEA. DNA for the CDR3: TGCAGCGTCCGTTCCCAGGGAGGTTACGAGCAGTACTTC. Its translation is CSVRSQGGYEQYF.

The rearrangement joins TRBV19 to TRBJ2-5; 8 nucleotides align to TRBD1. Trimming took 7 bases from V and 2 from J; bases not matched to a gene: 9. This CDR3 is 15 amino acids long. CDR1 LNHDA and CDR2 SQIVND come from the germline V gene (reference sequence). The CDR3 nucleotides read TGTGCCAGTACCCCCTTGGGGACAGGACAAGAGACCCAGTACTTC. Its translation is CASTPLGTGQETQYF.

The rearrangement links TRBV19 to TRBJ1-5; the D gene is possibly TRBD1 (5 bases). The CDR3 is 19 amino acids. The germline CDR1 and CDR2 sequences are LNHDA and SQIVND (reference sequence). The ends were cut back, 3 bases at V and 1 base at J, with 22 bases in the middle. CDR3 nucleotides: TGTGCCAGTAGTATTAGGGACCGGGCCGCCTGGACCAGCAATCAGCCCCAGCATTTT. It yields the protein CASSIRDRAAWTSNQPQHF.

The rearrangement links TRBV23-1 to TRBJ2-7; weak D call: TRBD1 (6 bases). TRBV23-1 is sorted into the ORF group, with uncertain function. CDR3 size: 17 residues. V shed 1 base and J shed 0 bases, with 16 bases lying between them. CDR3 sequence (DNA): TGCGCCAGCAGTCAATGGCCGCAGGGGCCCATCTCCTACGAGCAGTACTTC. Protein product: CASSQWPQGPISYEQYF.

V usage is TRBV7-9 and J usage is TRBJ1-1, with D possibly TRBD1 on 6 matching bases. CDR3 length: 14 amino acids. Trimming removed 0 bases from V and 7 bases from J, with 12 bases in between. Germline CDR1 SEHNR, CDR2 FQNEAQ (reference sequence). CDR3 region: CASSLASTGFEAFF. The DNA for the CDR3 is TGTGCCAGCAGCTTAGCCTCGACAGGATTTGAAGCTTTCTTT.

This rearrangement joins TRBV12-3 or TRBV12-4 to TRBJ2-3; 10 bases match TRBD1. CDR3 size: 13 residues. V was clipped by 10 bases and J by 4 bases; unmatched bases: 5. CDR3 sequence (DNA): TGTGCCATCTGGGACAGGGGAGCAGATACGCAGTATTTT. Residues: CAIWDRGADTQYF.

This clone was picked up one time. V and J are TRBV5-1 and TRBJ2-2, with D perhaps matching TRBD1 (5 bases). The V end was cut by 6 bases, the J end by 6 bases, with 9 bases between. CDR1 SGHRS and CDR2 YFSETQ come from the germline V gene. CDR3 length: 12 amino acids. The DNA of the CDR3 is TGCGCCAGCAAGCAGGGTGCCGGGGAGCTGTTTTTT. Its protein product is CASKQGAGELFF.

This clone showed up just a few times. The J gene is TRBJ1-1, the V gene TRBV7-9, with D maybe TRBD1 (6 bases). This CDR3 region has 15 residues. The germline CDR1 and CDR2 sequences are SEHNR and FQNEAQ (reference sequence). Trimming removed 1 base from V and 2 bases from J, with 11 bases in between. In DNA, the CDR3 is TGTGCCAGCAGCTTAGGAGGAGGGGGAAACACTGAAGCTTTCTTT. This gives the protein CASSLGGGGNTEAFF.

The chain links TRBV19 to TRBJ2-7; a weak D match, TRBD2 (6 bases). Germline-derived CDR1 and CDR2 are LNHDA and SQIVND (reference sequence). The V gene lost 3 bases and the J gene lost 6 bases, with 15 bases spanning the gap. The CDR3 has 14 amino acids. The CDR3 sequence: CASSIKAGPVEQYF. DNA of the CDR3: TGTGCCAGTAGTATTAAGGCGGGGCCCGTCGAGCAGTACTTC.

The rearrangement joins TRBV28 to TRBJ1-5; D gene unclear. Trimming removed 6 bases from V and 3 bases from J, with 12 bases in between. CDR3 length: 14 residues. Germline V gene data show CDR1 as MDHEN and CDR2 as SYDVKM. The chain's CDR3 is CASSQDWPNQPQHF. CDR3 nucleotides: TGTGCCAGCAGCCAGGACTGGCCCAATCAGCCCCAGCATTTT.

CDR3 DNA sequence: TGCGCCAGCAGCCGCCGCGACAGGGGGCGAGGCACCGGGGAGCTGTTTTTT. This sequence encodes CASSRRDRGRGTGELFF. V gene TRBV5-1 combines with J gene TRBJ2-2, with TRBD1 identical over 10 bases. Germline CDR1 reads SGHRS; CDR2 reads YFSETQ. V lost 4 bases and J lost 4; bases outside the gene matches: 10. The CDR3 runs to 17 residues.

The chain uses TRBV28 and TRBJ1-2, with a tentative D call TRBD1 (6 bases). V lost 5 bases and J 1 base, leaving 17 bases between the germline ends. CDR1 is MDHEN and CDR2 is SYDVKM in the germline V gene. This CDR3 is 16 amino acids long. The CDR3 DNA is TGTGCCAGCAGTCCTCGGACAGTGGCCGTTAACTATGGCTACACCTTC. This sequence encodes CASSPRTVAVNYGYTF.

The chain has TRBV30 and TRBJ1-2; D is undetermined. Per the germline V gene, CDR1 is GTSNPN and CDR2 is SVGIG (reference sequence). V lost 4 bases and J 2 bases, leaving 14 bases between the germline ends. The length of the CDR3 is 14 residues. The CDR3 sequence is CAWTPRRANYGYTF. The DNA of the CDR3 is TGTGCCTGGACCCCCCGGAGGGCCAACTATGGCTACACCTTC. Combining the CDR3 with reference TRBV30 and TRBJ1-2 gives the whole variable domain SQTIHQWPATLVQPVGSPLSLECTVEGTSNPNLYWYRQAAGRGLQLLFYSVGIGQISSEVPQNLSASRPQDRQFILSSKKLLLSDSGFYLCAWTPRRANYGYTFGSGTRLTVV.

The chain links TRBV30 to TRBJ1-1, with D unclear. Germline lookup yields CDR1 GTSNPN and CDR2 SVGIG (reference sequence). The CDR3 has 11 residues. V lost 8 bases to trimming and J lost 4 bases, with 11 bases between them. The CDR3 DNA sequence: TGTGCCGGAGGGAGGAGCACTGAAGCTTTCTTT. Amino acids: CAGGRSTEAFF.